Listed below are T cell receptor beta chains from one sample, sequenced in a study of neurological immune-mediated disorders. MiXCR was run by TCRdb on the 5' RACE reads, yielding one entry per CDR3 protein. The sample includes around 50,000 distinct CDR3 sequences, approximately 3.9% seen only once; the top ten take over 5%. Material: PBMCs. These receptors came from a man aged 55 to 70 with multiple sclerosis. Both conserved end residues are part of each CDR3. Each record gives: CDR3 protein, CDR3 DNA, D gene, J gene, CDR3 length, V gene, clone size. A D gene is named only where the DNA matches it firmly. Clone size appears in some rows only: once, few, many, or a class for an expanded clone.

CDR3: CASSLFPGRNEQFF
DNA: TGTGCCAGCAGCTTATTTCCAGGACGCAATGAGCAGTTCTTC
D: .
J: TRBJ2-1
length: 14
V: TRBV7-2
size: many

CDR3: CASSLSGIFQETQYF
DNA: TGTGCCAGCAGTTTATCCGGTATATTTCAAGAGACCCAGTACTTC
D: .
J: TRBJ2-5
length: 15
V: TRBV27
size: many

CDR3: CASRASGSEDTQYF
DNA: TGCGCCAGCAGAGCTAGCGGGAGCGAAGATACGCAGTATTTT
D: TRBD2
J: TRBJ2-3
length: 14
V: TRBV5-1
size: many

CDR3: CASSPGGEIEAFF
DNA: TGCGCCAGCAGCCCGGGCGGAGAGATCGAAGCTTTCTTT
D: .
J: TRBJ1-1
length: 13
V: TRBV5-1
size: many

CDR3: CASSQGARGPGGSPLHF
DNA: TGTGCCAGCAGCCAGGGTGCCCGGGGCCCAGGGGGTTCACCCCTCCACTTT
D: TRBD1
J: TRBJ1-6
length: 17
V: TRBV4-2
size: many

CDR3: CASSGEGGTEQFF
DNA: TGTGCCAGCAGCGGGGAGGGGGGGACTGAGCAGTTCTTC
D: .
J: TRBJ2-1
length: 13
V: TRBV2
size: few

CDR3: CASSSTAVAGGNEQFF
DNA: TGCGCCAGCAGCTCGACGGCCGTAGCGGGAGGGAATGAGCAGTTCTTC
D: TRBD2
J: TRBJ2-1
length: 16
V: TRBV5-1
size: many

CDR3: CSVGLAGGPSDEQFF
DNA: TGCAGCGTGGGACTAGCGGGGGGGCCTTCCGATGAGCAGTTCTTC
D: TRBD2
J: TRBJ2-1
length: 15
V: TRBV29-1
size: many

CDR3: CASSFQGGLTGELFF
DNA: TGTGCCAGCAGTTTTCAGGGGGGGCTAACCGGGGAGCTGTTTTTT
D: .
J: TRBJ2-2
length: 15
V: TRBV12-3/TRBV12-4
size: many

CDR3: CASSQGVGNTIYF
DNA: TGTGCCAGCAGCCAAGGGGTGGGAAACACCATATATTTT
D: .
J: TRBJ1-3
length: 13
V: TRBV3-1
size: many

CDR3: CASRIGAGANVLTF
DNA: TGTGCCAGCAGGATCGGAGCTGGGGCCAACGTCCTGACTTTC
D: .
J: TRBJ2-6
length: 14
V: TRBV6-6
size: many

CDR3: CSASSRPNTEAFF
DNA: TGCAGTGCTAGTAGCAGACCGAACACTGAAGCTTTCTTT
D: .
J: TRBJ1-1
length: 13
V: TRBV20-1
size: many

CDR3: CSARMIGGRAGELFF
DNA: TGCAGTGCTAGAATGATCGGGGGGCGGGCCGGGGAGCTGTTTTTT
D: .
J: TRBJ2-2
length: 15
V: TRBV20-1
size: many

CDR3: CASSLTLLAFSSYNEQFF
DNA: TGCGCCAGCAGCTTGACCTTACTCGCGTTCAGCTCCTACAATGAGCAGTTCTTC
D: .
J: TRBJ2-1
length: 18
V: TRBV5-1
size: few

CDR3: CASSQDRGGSKTQYF
DNA: TGCGCCAGCAGCCAGGACAGGGGCGGTTCAAAGACCCAGTACTTC
D: TRBD1
J: TRBJ2-5
length: 15
V: TRBV5-1
size: many

CDR3: CAISESIGLAAPNEQFF
DNA: TGTGCCATCAGTGAGTCCATCGGGCTAGCGGCTCCCAATGAGCAGTTCTTC
D: TRBD2
J: TRBJ2-1
length: 17
V: TRBV10-3
size: many

CDR3: CASSHPGVSRNIQYF
DNA: TGTGCCAGCAGCCACCCGGGGGTTAGCAGAAACATTCAGTACTTC
D: .
J: TRBJ2-4
length: 15
V: TRBV11-2
size: many

CDR3: CSAREVGQGILLGYGYTF
DNA: TGCAGTGCTAGAGAGGTTGGACAGGGAATTCTATTAGGGTATGGCTACACCTTC
D: TRBD1
J: TRBJ1-2
length: 18
V: TRBV20-1
size: many

CDR3: CASSSQRGGSTDTQYF
DNA: TGCGCCAGCAGCTCCCAGCGGGGGGGTAGCACAGATACGCAGTATTTT
D: TRBD2
J: TRBJ2-3
length: 16
V: TRBV5-1
size: few

CDR3: CASSFQGSEDTQYF
DNA: TGTGCCAGCAGTTTTCAGGGGTCGGAAGATACGCAGTATTTT
D: .
J: TRBJ2-3
length: 14
V: TRBV12-3/TRBV12-4
size: .

CDR3: CASSLWGTDTQYF
DNA: TGTGCCAGCAGCTTATGGGGCACAGATACGCAGTATTTT
D: .
J: TRBJ2-3
length: 13
V: TRBV7-2
size: many

CDR3: CSASDRLNGYTF
DNA: TGCAGTGCTAGTGACCGATTGAATGGCTACACCTTC
D: .
J: TRBJ1-2
length: 12
V: TRBV20-1
size: few

CDR3: CASSLRRVGNANTGELFF
DNA: TGTGCCAGCAGCTTACGCCGGGTGGGCAATGCGAACACCGGGGAGCTGTTTTTT
D: .
J: TRBJ2-2
length: 18
V: TRBV5-6
size: many

CDR3: CASSQETQYF
DNA: TGTGCCAGCAGCCAAGAGACCCAGTACTTC
D: .
J: TRBJ2-5
length: 10
V: TRBV28
size: many

CDR3: CASSRIAGTNEQFF
DNA: TGTGCCAGCAGCCGAATAGCGGGAACCAATGAGCAGTTCTTC
D: TRBD2
J: TRBJ2-1
length: 14
V: TRBV11-2
size: many

CDR3: CASSLRPRGPKETQYF
DNA: TGTGCCAGCAGCTTGAGGCCCAGGGGGCCTAAAGAGACCCAGTACTTC
D: TRBD1
J: TRBJ2-5
length: 16
V: TRBV7-9
size: many

CDR3: CSARRTSKETQYF
DNA: TGCAGTGCTAGAAGGACGTCTAAAGAGACCCAGTACTTC
D: .
J: TRBJ2-5
length: 13
V: TRBV20-1
size: many

CDR3: CASSESSLEKLFF
DNA: TGTGCCAGCAGTGAATCGTCCCTCGAAAAACTGTTTTTT
D: .
J: TRBJ1-4
length: 13
V: TRBV25-1
size: many

CDR3: CSASPGTGYNGELFF
DNA: TGCAGTGCTAGCCCCGGGACAGGGTATAACGGGGAGCTGTTTTTT
D: TRBD1
J: TRBJ2-2
length: 15
V: TRBV20-1
size: many

CDR3: CASSIMYQETQYF
DNA: TGTGCCAGCAGTATTATGTACCAAGAGACCCAGTACTTC
D: .
J: TRBJ2-5
length: 13
V: TRBV6-1
size: many

CDR3: CASKKGSGYTF
DNA: TGTGCCAGCAAAAAGGGATCTGGCTACACCTTC
D: .
J: TRBJ1-2
length: 11
V: TRBV6-5
size: many

CDR3: CSVRPPTVGEQFF
DNA: TGCAGCGTCCGACCACCGACCGTGGGGGAGCAGTTCTTC
D: .
J: TRBJ2-1
length: 13
V: TRBV29-1
size: many

CDR3: CASSEQGETSGQETQYF
DNA: TGTGCCAGCAGTGAGCAGGGGGAGACTAGCGGCCAAGAGACCCAGTACTTC
D: TRBD2
J: TRBJ2-5
length: 17
V: TRBV25-1
size: many

CDR3: CASRNTGTGSGSGYTF
DNA: TGTGCCAGCAGAAATACAGGGACAGGATCGGGTAGTGGCTACACCTTC
D: TRBD1
J: TRBJ1-2
length: 16
V: TRBV28
size: many

CDR3: CSAARDRGNEQFF
DNA: TGCAGTGCCGCCCGGGACAGGGGCAATGAGCAGTTCTTC
D: TRBD1
J: TRBJ2-1
length: 13
V: TRBV20-1
size: few

CDR3: CSVDDTCYEQYF
DNA: TGCAGCGTTGATGATACTTGCTACGAGCAGTACTTC
D: .
J: TRBJ2-7
length: 12
V: TRBV29-1
size: many

CDR3: CASSRRRGETQYF
DNA: TGTGCCAGCAGTCGACGCAGGGGAGAGACCCAGTACTTC
D: .
J: TRBJ2-5
length: 13
V: TRBV14
size: few

CDR3: CASSEDRGMSGYTF
DNA: TGCGCCAGCAGCGAAGACAGGGGAATGAGTGGCTACACCTTC
D: TRBD1
J: TRBJ1-2
length: 14
V: TRBV5-1
size: few

CDR3: CASSLQANEQAFF
DNA: TGCGCCAGCAGCCTACAGGCAAATGAACAAGCTTTCTTT
D: .
J: TRBJ1-1
length: 13
V: TRBV5-1
size: many

CDR3: CASSLGRVEAFF
DNA: TGTGCCAGCAGTTTAGGGCGGGTTGAAGCTTTCTTT
D: .
J: TRBJ1-1
length: 12
V: TRBV3-1
size: many

CDR3: CASSQANPRGEQFF
DNA: TGTGCCAGCAGCCAAGCGAACCCGAGGGGTGAGCAGTTCTTC
D: .
J: TRBJ2-1
length: 14
V: TRBV3-1
size: many

CDR3: CSARPLVGTDTQYF
DNA: TGCAGTGCTAGACCTCTGGTGGGCACAGATACGCAGTATTTT
D: .
J: TRBJ2-3
length: 14
V: TRBV20-1
size: few

CDR3: CSPWVGEAFF
DNA: TGCAGTCCCTGGGTGGGTGAAGCTTTCTTT
D: .
J: TRBJ1-1
length: 10
V: TRBV20-1
size: many

CDR3: CAISDVGRGVNTEAFF
DNA: TGTGCCATCAGTGATGTGGGCAGGGGAGTGAACACTGAAGCTTTCTTT
D: .
J: TRBJ1-1
length: 16
V: TRBV10-3
size: .

CDR3: CATSRDREYGYTF
DNA: TGTGCCACCAGCCGGGACAGAGAGTATGGCTACACCTTC
D: TRBD1
J: TRBJ1-2
length: 13
V: TRBV15
size: many

CDR3: CASSAGDSGNTIYF
DNA: TGTGCCAGCAGCGCGGGGGACTCTGGAAACACCATATATTTT
D: .
J: TRBJ1-3
length: 14
V: TRBV12-3/TRBV12-4
size: .

CDR3: CASSLGAEAFF
DNA: TGTGCCAGCAGCTTGGGCGCTGAAGCTTTCTTT
D: .
J: TRBJ1-1
length: 11
V: TRBV5-6
size: many

CDR3: CASSDRTEGLAGYTF
DNA: TGTGCCAGCAGCGACCGGACAGAAGGCTTGGCTGGCTACACCTTC
D: .
J: TRBJ1-2
length: 15
V: TRBV14
size: many

CDR3: CASSLFRSGSKNSPLNF
DNA: TGTGCCAGCAGTTTATTCCGTTCAGGGAGTAAGAATTCACCCCTCAACTTT
D: .
J: TRBJ1-6
length: 17
V: TRBV28
size: .

CDR3: CASSLFHGQGVGDAFF
DNA: TGTGCCAGCAGTCTGTTCCACGGGCAGGGCGTAGGGGATGCTTTCTTT
D: .
J: TRBJ1-1
length: 16
V: TRBV27
size: many